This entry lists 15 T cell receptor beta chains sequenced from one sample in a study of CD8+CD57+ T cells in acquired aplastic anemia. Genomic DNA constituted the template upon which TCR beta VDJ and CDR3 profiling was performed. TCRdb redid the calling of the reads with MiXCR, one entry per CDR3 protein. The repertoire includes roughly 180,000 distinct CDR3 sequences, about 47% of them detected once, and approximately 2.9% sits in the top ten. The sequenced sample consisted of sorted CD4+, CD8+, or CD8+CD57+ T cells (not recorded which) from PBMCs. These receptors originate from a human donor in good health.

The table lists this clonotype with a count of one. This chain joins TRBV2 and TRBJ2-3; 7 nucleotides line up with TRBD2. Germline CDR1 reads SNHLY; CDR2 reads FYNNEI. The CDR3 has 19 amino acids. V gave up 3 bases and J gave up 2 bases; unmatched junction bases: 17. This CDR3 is CASSDRSLASGRYTDTQYF. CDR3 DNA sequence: TGTGCCAGCAGTGATAGATCCTTGGCTAGCGGACGATACACAGATACGCAGTATTTT.

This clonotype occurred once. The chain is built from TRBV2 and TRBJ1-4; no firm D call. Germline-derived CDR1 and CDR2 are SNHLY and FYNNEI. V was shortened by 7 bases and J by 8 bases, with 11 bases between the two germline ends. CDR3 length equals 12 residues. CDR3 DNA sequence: TGTGCCAGCAAGACAACTTCCGAAAAACTGTTTTTT. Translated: CASKTTSEKLFF.

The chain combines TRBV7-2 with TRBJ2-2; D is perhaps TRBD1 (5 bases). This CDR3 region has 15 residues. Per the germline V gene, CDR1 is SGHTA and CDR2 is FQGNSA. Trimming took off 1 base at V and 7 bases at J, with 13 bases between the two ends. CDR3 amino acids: CASSLVHKGHGELFF. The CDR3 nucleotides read TGTGCCAGCAGCTTAGTGCACAAGGGGCACGGGGAGCTGTTTTTT.

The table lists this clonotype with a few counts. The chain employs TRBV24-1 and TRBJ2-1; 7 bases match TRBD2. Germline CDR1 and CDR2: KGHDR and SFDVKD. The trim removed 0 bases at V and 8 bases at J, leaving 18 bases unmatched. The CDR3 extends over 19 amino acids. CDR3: CATSDLQVGWEGRQDEQFF. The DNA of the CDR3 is TGTGCCACCAGTGATTTGCAGGTCGGGTGGGAGGGAAGGCAGGATGAGCAGTTCTTC.

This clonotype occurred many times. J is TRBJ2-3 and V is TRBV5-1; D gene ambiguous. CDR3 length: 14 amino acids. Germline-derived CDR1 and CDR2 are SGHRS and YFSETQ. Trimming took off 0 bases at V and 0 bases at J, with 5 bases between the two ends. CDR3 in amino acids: CASSLGDSTDTQYF. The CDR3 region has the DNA TGCGCCAGCAGCTTGGGAGACAGCACAGATACGCAGTATTTT.

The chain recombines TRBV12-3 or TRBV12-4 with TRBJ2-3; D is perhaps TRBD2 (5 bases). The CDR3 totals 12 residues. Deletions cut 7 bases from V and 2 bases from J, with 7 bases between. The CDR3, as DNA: TGTGCCAGCAAACTAGTCACAGATACGCAGTATTTT. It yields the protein CASKLVTDTQYF.

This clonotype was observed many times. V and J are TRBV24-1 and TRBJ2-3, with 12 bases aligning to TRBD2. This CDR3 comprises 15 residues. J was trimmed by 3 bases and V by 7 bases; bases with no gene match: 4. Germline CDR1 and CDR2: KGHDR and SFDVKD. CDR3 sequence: CATSETSGRTDTQYF. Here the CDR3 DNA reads TGTGCCACCAGCGAGACTAGCGGGAGAACAGATACGCAGTATTTT.

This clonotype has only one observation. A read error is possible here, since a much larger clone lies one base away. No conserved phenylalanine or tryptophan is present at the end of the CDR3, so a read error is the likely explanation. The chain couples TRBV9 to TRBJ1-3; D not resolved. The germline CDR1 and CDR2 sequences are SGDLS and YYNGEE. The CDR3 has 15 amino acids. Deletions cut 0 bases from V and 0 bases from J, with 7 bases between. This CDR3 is CASSVAGNSGNTIYL. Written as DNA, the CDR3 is TGTGCCAGCAGCGTAGCGGGAAACTCTGGAAACACCATATATTTG.

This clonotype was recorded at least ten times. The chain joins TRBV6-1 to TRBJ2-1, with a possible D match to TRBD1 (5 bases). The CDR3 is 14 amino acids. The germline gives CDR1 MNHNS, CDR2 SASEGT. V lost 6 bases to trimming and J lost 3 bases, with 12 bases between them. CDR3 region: CASRDDRFYNEQFF. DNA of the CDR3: TGTGCCAGCAGGGACGACAGATTCTACAATGAGCAGTTCTTC.

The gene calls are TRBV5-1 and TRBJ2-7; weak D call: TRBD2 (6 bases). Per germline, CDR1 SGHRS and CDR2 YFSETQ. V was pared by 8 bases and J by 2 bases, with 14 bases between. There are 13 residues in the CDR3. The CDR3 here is CASKTGLPYEQYF. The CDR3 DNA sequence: TGCGCCAGTAAAACGGGACTCCCCTACGAGCAGTACTTC.

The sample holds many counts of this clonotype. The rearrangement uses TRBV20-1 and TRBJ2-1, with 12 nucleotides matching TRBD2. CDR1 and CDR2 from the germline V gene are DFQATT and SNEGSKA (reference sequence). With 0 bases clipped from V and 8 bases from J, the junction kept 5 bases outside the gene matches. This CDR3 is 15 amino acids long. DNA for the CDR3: TGCAGTGCTAGAGAGCTAGCGGGAGGGGTTGATGAGCAGTTCTTC. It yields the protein CSARELAGGVDEQFF.

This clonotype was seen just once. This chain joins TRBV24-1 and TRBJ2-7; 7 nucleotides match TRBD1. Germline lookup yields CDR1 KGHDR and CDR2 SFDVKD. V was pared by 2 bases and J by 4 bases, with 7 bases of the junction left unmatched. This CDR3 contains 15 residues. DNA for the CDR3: TGTGCCACCAGTGATTCGGAGACAGGGTGGTACGAGCAGTACTTC. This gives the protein CATSDSETGWYEQYF.

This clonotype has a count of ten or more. The CDR3 nucleotides are TGTGCCAGCAGACCAACCGGGGGTACGGGAGGCTACACCTTC. This gives the protein CASRPTGGTGGYTF. The chain employs TRBV7-9 and TRBJ1-2, with D maybe TRBD1 (5 bases). V lost 6 bases to trimming and J lost 8 bases, with 19 bases between them. The germline CDR1 and CDR2 sequences are SEHNR and FQNEAQ (reference sequence). This CDR3 spans 14 amino acids.

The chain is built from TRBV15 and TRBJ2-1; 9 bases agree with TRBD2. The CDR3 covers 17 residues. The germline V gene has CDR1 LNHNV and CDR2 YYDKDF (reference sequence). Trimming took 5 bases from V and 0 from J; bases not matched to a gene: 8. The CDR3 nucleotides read TGTGCCACCAGCCCTGGGCTAGCGGGGACCTCCTACAATGAGCAGTTCTTC. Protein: CATSPGLAGTSYNEQFF.

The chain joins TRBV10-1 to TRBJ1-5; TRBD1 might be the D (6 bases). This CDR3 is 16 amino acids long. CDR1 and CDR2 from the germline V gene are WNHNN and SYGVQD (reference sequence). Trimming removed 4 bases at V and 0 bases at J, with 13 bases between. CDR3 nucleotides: TGCGCCAGCAGTGCAACCGACAGGAGTAGCAATCAGCCCCAGCATTTT. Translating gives CASSATDRSSNQPQHF.